A single sample gave rise to the 5 T cell receptor beta chains below, sequenced in a study of T cells after posttransplantation cyclophosphamide. Profiled with immunoSEQ multiplex PCR; TCRdb holds only in-frame clones, not every one. The sample records some 7,000 clones, roughly three quarters being singletons. Sequenced material: memory CD4+ T cells sorted from blood. Receptors were obtained from a woman aged 50 to 65 in good health and a related stem cell transplant donor.

By frequency in the sample, this clone is medium-sized. In nucleotides, the CDR3 is TGTGCCAGCAGCTTGGAGAGGGACACTGAAGCTTTCTTT. Its translation is CASSLERDTEAFF. The J gene is TRBJ1-1, the V gene TRBV5-5; no reliable D call. V gave up 0 bases and J gave up 3 bases, with 6 bases separating them. CDR1 and CDR2 (germline): SGHKS, YYEKEE (reference sequence). CDR3 size: 13 residues.

The chain is built from TRBV4-2 and TRBJ2-3; D unclear. Germline V lookup: CDR1 LGHNA, CDR2 YNFKEQ. This CDR3 spans 18 amino acids. V gave up 0 bases and J gave up 0 bases, with 16 bases separating them. This chain's CDR3 is CASSQDPRGATSTDTQYF. The CDR3 DNA follows: TGTGCCAGCAGCCAAGACCCCCGAGGAGCGACTAGCACAGATACGCAGTATTTT.

The V and J genes are TRBV7-3 and TRBJ2-1; weak D call: TRBD1 (5 bases). The CDR3 has 15 residues. Trimming cost V 5 bases and J 0 bases, with 11 bases left between them. From germline, CDR1 is SGHTA and CDR2 FQGTGA. CDR3 protein: CASSADSTSYNEQFF. CDR3 in DNA: TGTGCCAGCAGCGCTGACAGCACCTCCTACAATGAGCAGTTCTTC.

This clone has just one count. The V call is TRBV19, the J call TRBJ2-5; D remains ambiguous. The J call may be faulty, since TRBJ2-7 better matches the DNA end. This CDR3 spans 15 amino acids. CDR1 and CDR2 from the germline V gene are LNHDA and SQIVND (reference sequence). The CDR3 region has the DNA TGTGCCAGTAGTATAGACGCGACAAACATCTACGAGCAGTACTTC. Translated, it gives CASSIDATNIYEQYF.

The V and J genes are TRBV19 and TRBJ1-2, with 10 bases lining up with TRBD1. Germline V CDR1 and CDR2: LNHDA, SQIVND (reference sequence). This CDR3 has 12 amino acids. V dropped 9 bases and J dropped 4; count of bases not matched to a gene: 2. The CDR3: CASRDRGYGYTF. The CDR3 nucleotides read TGTGCCAGCCGGGACAGGGGCTATGGCTACACCTTC. Drawing the rest from reference TRBV19 and TRBJ1-2, the complete variable domain is DGGITQSPKYLFRKEGQNVTLSCEQNLNHDAMYWYRQDPGQGLRLIYYSQIVNDFQKGDIAEGYSVSREKKESFPLTVTSAQKNPTAFYLCASRDRGYGYTFGSGTRLTVV.